Listed below are T cell receptor beta chains from one sample, sequenced in a study of T cells in Graves' hyperthyroidism and ophthalmopathy. TCRdb re-derived calls from the multiplex PCR reads in MiXCR, one entry per CDR3 protein. Of 750,000 to 900,000 distinct CDR3 sequences in the sample, approximately 40% were seen once. Sequencing was done on a sample of blood. All receptors come from a man younger than 35 with Graves' hyperthyroidism. The CDR3 runs from the conserved cysteine through the conserved F or W. The D gene is left open where the match is weak. The listing skips clone size in some rows; elsewhere it reads once, few, many or a size class.

CDR3 DNA: TGCAGTGCTGCCGATGAGACCCAGTACTTC
CDR3 protein: CSAADETQYF
D gene: .
V gene: TRBV20-1
J gene: TRBJ2-5
clone size: many

CDR3 DNA: TGTGCCAGCAACGACCGGAAAGAGACCCAGTACTTC
CDR3 protein: CASNDRKETQYF
D gene: .
V gene: TRBV10-3
J gene: TRBJ2-5
clone size: .

CDR3 DNA: TGTGCCAGCAGTTCCGTGACAGGGCGCGAGGGCTACACCTTC
CDR3 protein: CASSSVTGREGYTF
D gene: TRBD1
V gene: TRBV12-3/TRBV12-4
J gene: TRBJ1-2
clone size: few

CDR3 DNA: TGCAGTGCGGCCTGGGGACAGGGGTACGAGCAGTACTTC
CDR3 protein: CSAAWGQGYEQYF
D gene: TRBD1
V gene: TRBV20-1
J gene: TRBJ2-7
clone size: .

CDR3 DNA: TGTGCCAGCAGTTTCAGGACATTGGGAGAGACCCAGTACTTC
CDR3 protein: CASSFRTLGETQYF
D gene: .
V gene: TRBV12-3/TRBV12-4
J gene: TRBJ2-5
clone size: few

CDR3 DNA: TGTGCCAGTAGTCCCGAGGGGACAGGGGGTGGCTACGAGCAGTACTTC
CDR3 protein: CASSPEGTGGGYEQYF
D gene: TRBD1
V gene: TRBV19
J gene: TRBJ2-7
clone size: .

CDR3 DNA: TGTGCCAGCACCGAGGACAGGGAGGACGAGCAGTACTTC
CDR3 protein: CASTEDREDEQYF
D gene: TRBD1
V gene: TRBV12-3/TRBV12-4
J gene: TRBJ2-7
clone size: .

CDR3 DNA: TGTGCCACCAGCAGAGATACCCCCTACGAGCAGTACTTC
CDR3 protein: CATSRDTPYEQYF
D gene: .
V gene: TRBV15
J gene: TRBJ2-7
clone size: many

CDR3 DNA: TGTGCCAGCAGTGGGCTAGCGGGAGAGGGGGATCACGAGCAGTACTTC
CDR3 protein: CASSGLAGEGDHEQYF
D gene: TRBD2
V gene: TRBV6-5
J gene: TRBJ2-7
clone size: .

CDR3 DNA: TGTGCCATCAGTGACGGGACAGGGGGCGAGGGCAATCAGCCCCAGCATTTT
CDR3 protein: CAISDGTGGEGNQPQHF
D gene: TRBD1
V gene: TRBV10-3
J gene: TRBJ1-5
clone size: .